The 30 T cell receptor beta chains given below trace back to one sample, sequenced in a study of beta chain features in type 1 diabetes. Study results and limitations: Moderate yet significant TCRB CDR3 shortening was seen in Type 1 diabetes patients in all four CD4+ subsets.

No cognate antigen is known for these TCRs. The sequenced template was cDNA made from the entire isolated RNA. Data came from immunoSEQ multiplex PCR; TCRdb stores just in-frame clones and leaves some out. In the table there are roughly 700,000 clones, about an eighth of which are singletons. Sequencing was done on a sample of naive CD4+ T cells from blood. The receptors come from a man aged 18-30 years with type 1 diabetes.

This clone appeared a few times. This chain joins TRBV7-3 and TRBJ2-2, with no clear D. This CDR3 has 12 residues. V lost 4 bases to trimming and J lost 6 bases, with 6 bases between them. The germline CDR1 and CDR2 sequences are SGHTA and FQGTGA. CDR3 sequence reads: CASSSSPGELFF. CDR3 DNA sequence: TGTGCCAGCAGCTCATCCCCCGGGGAGCTGTTTTTT.

The CDR3 loop reads CSVEGRLPGGRLRMDTEAFF. The CDR3 nucleotides are TGCAGCGTTGAGGGGAGGTTACCGGGGGGGCGTTTGAGGATGGACACTGAAGCTTTCTTT. The chain uses TRBV29-1 and TRBJ1-1; a possible D gene is TRBD1 (6 bases). Germline-derived CDR1 and CDR2 are SQVTM and ANQGSEA. This CDR3 is built from 20 residues. V lost 3 bases and J 3 bases, leaving 32 bases between the germline ends.

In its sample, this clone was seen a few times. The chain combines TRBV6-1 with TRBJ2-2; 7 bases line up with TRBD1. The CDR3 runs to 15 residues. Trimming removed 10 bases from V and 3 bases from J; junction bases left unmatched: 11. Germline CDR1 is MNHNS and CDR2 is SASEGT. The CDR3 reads CATPGGPRYTGELFF. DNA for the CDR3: TGTGCCACACCAGGGGGTCCTAGATACACCGGGGAGCTGTTTTTT.

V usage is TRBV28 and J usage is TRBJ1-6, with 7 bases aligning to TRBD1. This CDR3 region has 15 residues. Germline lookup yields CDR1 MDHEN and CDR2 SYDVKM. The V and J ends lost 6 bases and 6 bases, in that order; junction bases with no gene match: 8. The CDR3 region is CASRPGDRANSPLHF. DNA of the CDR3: TGTGCCAGCAGGCCTGGGGACAGAGCTAATTCACCCCTCCACTTT.

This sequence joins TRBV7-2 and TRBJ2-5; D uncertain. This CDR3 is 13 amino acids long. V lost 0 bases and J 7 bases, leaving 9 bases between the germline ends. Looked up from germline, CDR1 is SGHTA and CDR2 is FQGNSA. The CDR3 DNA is TGTGCCAGCAGCTTAGCCCTTTCGGGGACCCAGTACTTC. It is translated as CASSLALSGTQYF.

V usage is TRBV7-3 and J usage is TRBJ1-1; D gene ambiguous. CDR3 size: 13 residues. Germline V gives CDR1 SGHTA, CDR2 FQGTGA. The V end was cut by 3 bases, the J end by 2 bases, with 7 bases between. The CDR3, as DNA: TGTGCCAGCAGCTTGGCCGACAACACTGAAGCTTTCTTT. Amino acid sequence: CASSLADNTEAFF.

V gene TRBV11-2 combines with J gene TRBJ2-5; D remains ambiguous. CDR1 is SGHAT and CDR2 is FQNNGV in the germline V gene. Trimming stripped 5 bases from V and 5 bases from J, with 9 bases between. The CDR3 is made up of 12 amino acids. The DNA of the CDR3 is TGTGCCAGCAGCGGGCTACGGGAGACCCAGTACTTC. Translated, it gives CASSGLRETQYF.

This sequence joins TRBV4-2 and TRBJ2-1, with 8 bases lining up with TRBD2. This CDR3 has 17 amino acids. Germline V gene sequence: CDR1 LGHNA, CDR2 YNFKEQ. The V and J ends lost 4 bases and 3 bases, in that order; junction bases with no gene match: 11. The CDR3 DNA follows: TGTGCCAGCAGCCTCCGAACTAGCGGATTCTTCTACAATGAGCAGTTCTTC. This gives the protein CASSLRTSGFFYNEQFF.

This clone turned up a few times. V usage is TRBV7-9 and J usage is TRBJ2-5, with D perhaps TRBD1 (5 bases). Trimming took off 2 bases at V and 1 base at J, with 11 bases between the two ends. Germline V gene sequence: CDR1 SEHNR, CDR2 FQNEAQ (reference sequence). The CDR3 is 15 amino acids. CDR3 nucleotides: TGTGCCAGCAGCTTACGGTCAGGGATCCAAGAGACCCAGTACTTC. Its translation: CASSLRSGIQETQYF.

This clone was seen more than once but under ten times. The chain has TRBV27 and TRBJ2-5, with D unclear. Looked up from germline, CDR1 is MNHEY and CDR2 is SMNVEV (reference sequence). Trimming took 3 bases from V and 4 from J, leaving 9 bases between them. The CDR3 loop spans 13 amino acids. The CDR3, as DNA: TGTGCCAGCAGTTTTCGGACGGGAGAGACCCAGTACTTC. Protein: CASSFRTGETQYF.

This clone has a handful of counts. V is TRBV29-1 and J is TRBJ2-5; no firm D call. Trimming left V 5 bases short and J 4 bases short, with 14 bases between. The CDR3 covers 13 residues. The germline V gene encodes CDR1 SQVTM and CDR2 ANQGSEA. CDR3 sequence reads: CSVMLSGPETQYF. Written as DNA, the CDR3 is TGCAGCGTTATGCTCTCGGGTCCAGAGACCCAGTACTTC.

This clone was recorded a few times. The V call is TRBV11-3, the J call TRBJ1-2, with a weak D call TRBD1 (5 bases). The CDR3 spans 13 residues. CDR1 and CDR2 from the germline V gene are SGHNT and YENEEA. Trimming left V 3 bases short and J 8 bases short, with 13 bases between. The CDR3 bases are TGTGCCAGCAGCTTCTCGGGGGAAGGGGGCTACACCTTC. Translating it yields CASSFSGEGGYTF.

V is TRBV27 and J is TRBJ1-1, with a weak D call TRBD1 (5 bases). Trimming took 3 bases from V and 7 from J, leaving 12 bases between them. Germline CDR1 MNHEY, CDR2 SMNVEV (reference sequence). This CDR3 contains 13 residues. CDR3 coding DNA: TGTGCCAGCAGTTTCTCTCTGCAGGGTGAAGCTTTCTTT. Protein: CASSFSLQGEAFF.

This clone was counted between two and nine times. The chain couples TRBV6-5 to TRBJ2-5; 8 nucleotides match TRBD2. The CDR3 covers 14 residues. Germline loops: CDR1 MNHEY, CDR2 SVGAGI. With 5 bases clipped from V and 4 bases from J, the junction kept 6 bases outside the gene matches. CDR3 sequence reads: CASSPTGGRETQYF. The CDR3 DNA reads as TGTGCCAGCAGTCCTACGGGGGGGCGAGAGACCCAGTACTTC.

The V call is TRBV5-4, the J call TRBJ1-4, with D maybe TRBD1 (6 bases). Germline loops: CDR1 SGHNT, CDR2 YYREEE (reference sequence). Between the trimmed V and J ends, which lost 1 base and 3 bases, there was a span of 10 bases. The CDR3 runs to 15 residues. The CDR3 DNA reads TGTGCCAGCAGCTTGTTTGGACAGCCTAATGAAAAACTGTTTTTT. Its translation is CASSLFGQPNEKLFF. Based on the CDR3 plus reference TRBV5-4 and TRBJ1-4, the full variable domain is ETGVTQSPTHLIKTRGQQVTLRCSSQSGHNTVSWYQQALGQGPQFIFQYYREEENGRGNFPPRFSGLQFPNYSSELNVNALELDDSALYLCASSLFGQPNEKLFFGSGTQLSVL.

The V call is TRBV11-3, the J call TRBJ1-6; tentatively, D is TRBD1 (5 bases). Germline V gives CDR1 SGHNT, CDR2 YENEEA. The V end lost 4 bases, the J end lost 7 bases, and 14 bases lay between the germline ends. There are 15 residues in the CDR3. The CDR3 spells CASSSGQGGNSPLHF. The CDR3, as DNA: TGTGCCAGCAGCTCCGGGCAGGGAGGGAATTCACCCCTCCACTTT.

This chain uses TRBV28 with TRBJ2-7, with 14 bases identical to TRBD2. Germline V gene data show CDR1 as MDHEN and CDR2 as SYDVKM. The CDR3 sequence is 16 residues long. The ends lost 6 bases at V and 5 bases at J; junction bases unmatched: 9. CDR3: CASSRTSGGPADEQYF. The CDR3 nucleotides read TGTGCCAGCAGCCGGACTAGCGGGGGGCCCGCGGACGAGCAGTACTTC.

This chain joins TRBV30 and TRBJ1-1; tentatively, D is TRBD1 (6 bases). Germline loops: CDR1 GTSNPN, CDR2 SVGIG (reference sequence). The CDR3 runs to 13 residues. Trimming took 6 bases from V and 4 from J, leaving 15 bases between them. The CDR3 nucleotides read TGTGCCTGTTCCAGGGGAGGCGGCACTGAAGCTTTCTTT. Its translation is CACSRGGGTEAFF.

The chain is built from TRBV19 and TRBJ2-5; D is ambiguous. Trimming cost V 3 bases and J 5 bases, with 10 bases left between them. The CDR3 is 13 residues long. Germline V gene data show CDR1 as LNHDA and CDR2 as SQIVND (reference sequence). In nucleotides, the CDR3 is TGTGCCAGTAGTATGCCCTCTGGGGAGACCCAGTACTTC. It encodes CASSMPSGETQYF.

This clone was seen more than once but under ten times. CDR3 region: CASSARGGDQPQHF. CDR3 sequence (DNA): TGTGCCAGCAGCGCCAGGGGAGGCGATCAGCCCCAGCATTTT. V is TRBV7-2 and J is TRBJ1-5, with D tentatively TRBD1 (6 bases). Germline V lookup: CDR1 SGHTA, CDR2 FQGNSA. This CDR3 region has 14 residues. With 5 bases removed from V and 5 bases from J, the gap between germline ends came to 13 bases.

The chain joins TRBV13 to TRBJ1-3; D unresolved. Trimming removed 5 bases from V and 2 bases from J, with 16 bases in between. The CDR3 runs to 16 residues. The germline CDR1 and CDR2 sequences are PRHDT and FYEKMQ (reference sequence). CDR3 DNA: TGTGCCAGCAGCCCTAGGGTCGGAAAAACTGGAAACACCATATATTTT. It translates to CASSPRVGKTGNTIYF.

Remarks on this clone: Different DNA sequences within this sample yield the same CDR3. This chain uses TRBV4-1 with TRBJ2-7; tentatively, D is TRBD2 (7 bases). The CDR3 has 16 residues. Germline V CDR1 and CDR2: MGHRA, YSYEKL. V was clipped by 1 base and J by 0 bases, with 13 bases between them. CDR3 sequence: CASSQGRAGASYEQYF. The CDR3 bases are TGCGCCAGCAGCCAAGGTAGGGCGGGGGCCTCCTACGAGCAGTACTTC.

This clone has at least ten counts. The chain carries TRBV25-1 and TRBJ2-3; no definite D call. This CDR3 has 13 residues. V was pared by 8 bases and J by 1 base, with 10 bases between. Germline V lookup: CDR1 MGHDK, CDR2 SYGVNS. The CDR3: CASGKYGTDTQYF. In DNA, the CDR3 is TGTGCCAGCGGGAAGTACGGCACAGATACGCAGTATTTT.

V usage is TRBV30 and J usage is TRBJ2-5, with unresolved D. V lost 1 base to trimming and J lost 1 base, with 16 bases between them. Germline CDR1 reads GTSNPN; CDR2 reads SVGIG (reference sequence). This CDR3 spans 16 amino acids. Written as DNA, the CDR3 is TGTGCCTGGAGTGGCGCAAGGACCACCCGCCAAGAGACCCAGTACTTC. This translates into CAWSGARTTRQETQYF.

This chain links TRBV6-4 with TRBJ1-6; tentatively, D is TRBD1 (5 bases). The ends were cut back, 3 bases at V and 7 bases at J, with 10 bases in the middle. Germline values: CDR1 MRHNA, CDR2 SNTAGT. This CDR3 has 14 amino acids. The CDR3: CASSENGGNSPLHF. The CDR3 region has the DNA TGTGCCAGCAGTGAAAACGGGGGGAATTCACCCCTCCACTTT.

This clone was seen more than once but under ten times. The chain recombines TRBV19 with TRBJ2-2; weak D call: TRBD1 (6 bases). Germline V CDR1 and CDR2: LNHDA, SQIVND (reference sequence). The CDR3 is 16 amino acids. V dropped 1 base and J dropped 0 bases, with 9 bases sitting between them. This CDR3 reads CASSIVDSSNTGELFF. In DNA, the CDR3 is TGTGCCAGTAGTATAGTGGACAGCTCGAACACCGGGGAGCTGTTTTTT.

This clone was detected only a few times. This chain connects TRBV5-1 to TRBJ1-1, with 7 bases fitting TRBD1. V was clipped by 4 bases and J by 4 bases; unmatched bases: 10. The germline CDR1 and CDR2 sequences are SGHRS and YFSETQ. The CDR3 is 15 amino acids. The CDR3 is CASSGTHTGATEAFF. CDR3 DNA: TGCGCCAGCAGCGGAACCCATACAGGGGCCACTGAAGCTTTCTTT.

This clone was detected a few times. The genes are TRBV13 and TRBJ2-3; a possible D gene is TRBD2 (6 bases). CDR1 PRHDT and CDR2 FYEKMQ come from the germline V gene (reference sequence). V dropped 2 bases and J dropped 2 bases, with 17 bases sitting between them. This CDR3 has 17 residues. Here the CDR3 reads CASSLRGLRRPTDTQYF. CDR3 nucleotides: TGTGCCAGCAGCTTAAGGGGACTTCGACGCCCCACAGATACGCAGTATTTT.

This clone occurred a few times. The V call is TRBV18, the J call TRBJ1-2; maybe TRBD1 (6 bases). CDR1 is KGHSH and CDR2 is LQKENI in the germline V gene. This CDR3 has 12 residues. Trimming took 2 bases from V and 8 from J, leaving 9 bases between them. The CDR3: CASSPSRGGYTF. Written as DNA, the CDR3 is TGTGCCAGCTCACCAAGCAGGGGAGGCTACACCTTC. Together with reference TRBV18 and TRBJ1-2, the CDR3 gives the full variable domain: NAGVMQNPRHLVRRRGQEARLRCSPMKGHSHVYWYRQLPEEGLKFMVYLQKENIIDESGMPKERFSAEFPKEGPSILRIQQVVRGDSAAYFCASSPSRGGYTFGSGTRLTVV.

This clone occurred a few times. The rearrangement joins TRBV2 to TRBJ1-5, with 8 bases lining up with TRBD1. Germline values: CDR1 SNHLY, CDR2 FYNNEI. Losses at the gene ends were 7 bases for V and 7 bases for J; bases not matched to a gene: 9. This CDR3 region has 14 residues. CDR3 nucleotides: TGTGCCAGCACCGAACAGGGGGGCGAACAGCCCCAGCATTTT. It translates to CASTEQGGEQPQHF.